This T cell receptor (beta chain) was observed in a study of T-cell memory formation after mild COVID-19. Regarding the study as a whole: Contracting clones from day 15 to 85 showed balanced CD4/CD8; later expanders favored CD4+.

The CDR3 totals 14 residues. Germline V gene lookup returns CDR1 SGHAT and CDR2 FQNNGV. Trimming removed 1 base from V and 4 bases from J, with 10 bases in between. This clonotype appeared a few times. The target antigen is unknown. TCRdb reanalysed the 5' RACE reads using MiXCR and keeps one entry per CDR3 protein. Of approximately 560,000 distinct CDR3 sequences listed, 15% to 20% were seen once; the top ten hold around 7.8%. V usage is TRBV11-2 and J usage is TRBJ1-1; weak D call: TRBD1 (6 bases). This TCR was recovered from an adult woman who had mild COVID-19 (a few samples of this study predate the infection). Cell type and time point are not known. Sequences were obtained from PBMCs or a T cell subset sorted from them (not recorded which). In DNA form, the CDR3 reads TGTGCCAGCAGCTTAGTTCGGGGGCTCACTGAAGCTTTCTTT. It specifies CASSLVRGLTEAFF.